This T cell receptor beta chain comes out of a study of blood T cell repertoires in COVID-19. Study as a whole: Researchers got acute and convalescent COVID-19 samples from the United States, Italy and Spain. T cells, B-cell-depleted T cells, or PBMCs supplied cDNA or gDNA.

This CDR3 has 13 amino acids. From germline, CDR1 is MGHDK and CDR2 SYGVNS. V was trimmed by 2 bases and J by 5 bases, leaving 10 bases between them. Assay: immunoSEQ multiplex PCR; the TCRdb copy retains only in-frame clones and omits some. The sample carries around 130,000 clones, about 86% recorded once. This clonotype originated in a human donor in a cohort sampled during active COVID-19. Sequenced material: peripheral blood. This rearrangement joins TRBV25-1 to TRBJ2-7; D perhaps matches TRBD1 (5 bases). The chain's CDR3 is CASSEQGYHEQYF. Written as DNA, the CDR3 is TGTGCCAGCAGTGAACAGGGTTACCACGAGCAGTACTTC.